The clone carrying this TCR beta chain was observed a few times. Its antigen is not identified. Sequence at one end of the junction differs from germline and may be a read error. These data come from a study of T cell repertoires in cytomegalovirus infection. TCRdb used MiXCR to reprocess the reads, holding one entry per CDR3 protein. This sample has about 700,000 distinct CDR3 sequences, with about 33% found just once. This CDR3 region has 8 residues. Germline CDR1 reads SGHVS; CDR2 reads FQNEAQ. The receptor comes from a human donor in good health (CMV status not recorded). Some clones in this sample may be carry-over from other donors' samples. The chain carries TRBV7-8 and TRBJ2-5; D is uncertain. The sample here was cultured PBMCs, taken from culture after CMV antigen stimulation. The CDR3 protein is CASTPADF. The DNA for the CDR3 is TGTGCCAGCACCCCCGCGGACTTC.